These 19 T cell receptor beta chains were all obtained from the same sample, sequenced in a study of T cell changes during pregnancy in multiple sclerosis. Using immunoSEQ multiplex PCR, the repertoire was profiled, and TCRdb retains in-frame clones only, with some absent. This table holds tens of thousands of clones, roughly 86% found once. The sequenced sample was peripheral blood, obtained in the first trimester of pregnancy. These TCRs come from a female donor with multiple sclerosis, enrolled in a pregnancy study.

The genes are TRBV6-5 and TRBJ1-3; D ambiguous. CDR1 is MNHEY, CDR2 SVGAGI, per germline. The CDR3 has 15 amino acids. V gave up 0 bases and J gave up 4 bases, with 10 bases separating them. The CDR3: CASSYSIVGGNTIYF. For the CDR3, the DNA is TGTGCCAGCAGTTACTCGATTGTCGGGGGAAACACCATATATTTT.

The rearrangement uses TRBV11-2 and TRBJ2-5; possible D gene TRBD2, 5 bases. Germline V gene lookup returns CDR1 SGHAT and CDR2 FQNNGV. The CDR3 consists of 13 residues. The V gene lost 5 bases and the J gene lost 3 bases, with 10 bases spanning the gap. The CDR3 DNA is TGTGCCAGCAGCACCGGGATAAAAGAGACCCAGTACTTC. Protein: CASSTGIKETQYF.

The table lists this clone with a count of one. The V call is TRBV5-4, the J call TRBJ2-5; TRBD2 matches 8 bases. The CDR3 sequence is 14 residues long. J lost 5 bases, V lost 1 base, and 4 bases had no gene match. Germline CDR1 SGHNT, CDR2 YYREEE (reference sequence). The CDR3 DNA sequence: TGTGCCAGCAGCTTGTCGGGGGGGAGGGAGACCCAGTACTTC. It yields the protein CASSLSGGRETQYF. The variable domain in full, with the rest retrieved from reference TRBV5-4 and TRBJ2-5, is ETGVTQSPTHLIKTRGQQVTLRCSSQSGHNTVSWYQQALGQGPQFIFQYYREEENGRGNFPPRFSGLQFPNYSSELNVNALELDDSALYLCASSLSGGRETQYFGPGTRLLVL.

This clone appeared once. This chain uses TRBV6-1 with TRBJ1-2; perhaps TRBD1 as D (6 bases). V lost 3 bases and J lost 1, with 12 bases in between. The CDR3 runs 15 residues. CDR1 is MNHNS, CDR2 SASEGT, per germline. The CDR3 sequence: CASSDGEGVNYGYTF. Here the CDR3 DNA reads TGTGCCAGCAGTGACGGGGAGGGGGTTAACTATGGCTACACCTTC.

The chain joins TRBV10-3 to TRBJ2-7; TRBD1 matches at 8 bases. V trimming: 7 bases; J trimming: 0 bases; junction bases outside the gene matches: 5. The CDR3 covers 14 residues. Germline CDR1 and CDR2: ENHRY and SYGVKD. Here the CDR3 DNA reads TGTGCCATCAAGGACAGGGAGGACTCCTACGAGCAGTACTTC. Encoded protein: CAIKDREDSYEQYF.

The sample holds a few counts of this clone. The CDR3 sequence is CASSPLAPREPGMNTEAFF. In DNA, the CDR3 is TGTGCCAGCTCACCACTGGCCCCCCGGGAGCCTGGGATGAACACTGAAGCTTTCTTT. The chain is built from TRBV18 and TRBJ1-1, with D unclear. CDR1 is KGHSH and CDR2 is LQKENI in the germline V gene. V was trimmed by 1 base and J by 0 bases, leaving 21 bases between them. The CDR3 consists of 19 residues.

V usage is TRBV9 and J usage is TRBJ2-1, with 10 bases fitting TRBD2. The germline gives CDR1 SGDLS, CDR2 YYNGEE. The CDR3 covers 15 residues. V was clipped by 1 base and J by 10 bases; unmatched bases: 8. CDR3 coding DNA: TGTGCCAGCAGCGTAAGGCTAGCGGGAGATGGGGAGCAGTTCTTC. Amino acid sequence: CASSVRLAGDGEQFF.

CDR3 DNA sequence: TGTGCCAGCAGTTTATTGGCCCTAGCGACTGGGGCCAACGTCCTGACTTTC. Amino acids: CASSLLALATGANVLTF. The chain joins TRBV27 to TRBJ2-6, with a weak D call TRBD2 (6 bases). The germline V gene has CDR1 MNHEY and CDR2 SMNVEV (reference sequence). V dropped 1 base and J dropped 2 bases, with 12 bases sitting between them. The CDR3 sequence is 17 residues long.

Concerning this clone itself: Other nucleotide sequences in the sample specify the same CDR3. The V gene is TRBV11-2, the J gene TRBJ2-1, with 15 bases that match TRBD2. CDR3 length: 17 residues. Trimming took 5 bases from V and 3 from J; bases not matched to a gene: 5. The germline gives CDR1 SGHAT, CDR2 FQNNGV. The CDR3 DNA sequence: TGTGCCAGCAGCCTCGGACTAGCGGGAGGGCGCTACAATGAGCAGTTCTTC. Its translation: CASSLGLAGGRYNEQFF.

The rearrangement uses TRBV28 and TRBJ2-1; D ambiguous. The CDR3 is 15 amino acids. V gave up 2 bases and J gave up 8 bases, with 16 bases separating them. Germline V gene data show CDR1 as MDHEN and CDR2 as SYDVKM. DNA for the CDR3: TGTGCCAGCAGTTTAGACGGAGCGCTCCCCTATGAGCAGTTCTTC. This gives the protein CASSLDGALPYEQFF.

The J gene is TRBJ1-2, the V gene TRBV5-1; D might be TRBD1 (6 bases). This CDR3 spans 14 amino acids. With 4 bases removed from V and 1 base from J, the gap between germline ends came to 11 bases. Germline CDR1 is SGHRS and CDR2 is YFSETQ. This chain's CDR3 is CASSPQGINYGYTF. DNA for the CDR3: TGCGCCAGCAGCCCACAGGGAATTAACTATGGCTACACCTTC.

The chain carries TRBV6-1 and TRBJ2-7; D is ambiguous. The CDR3 runs to 10 residues. The germline gives CDR1 MNHNS, CDR2 SASEGT. Trimming removed 9 bases at V and 3 bases at J, with 6 bases between. The CDR3 is CARPGYEQYF. The CDR3 region has the DNA TGTGCCAGGCCAGGCTACGAGCAGTACTTC.

V usage is TRBV4-1 and J usage is TRBJ2-3; 10 nucleotides align to TRBD2. Losses at the gene ends were 0 bases for V and 3 bases for J; bases not matched to a gene: 9. CDR1 MGHRA and CDR2 YSYEKL come from the germline V gene. The CDR3 totals 18 residues. In DNA, the CDR3 is TGCGCCAGCAGCCAAGAAAGGGCTAGCGGGAGTGGTACAGATACGCAGTATTTT. Its translation is CASSQERASGSGTDTQYF.

The chain uses TRBV19 and TRBJ2-2; D possibly corresponds to TRBD2 (5 bases). From germline, CDR1 is LNHDA and CDR2 SQIVND (reference sequence). The V end was cut by 5 bases, the J end by 9 bases, with 13 bases between. This CDR3 comprises 13 residues. DNA of the CDR3: TGTGCCAGTAGTCCCGATTCGGGGAGGGAGCTGTTTTTT. It codes for CASSPDSGRELFF.

V is TRBV27 and J is TRBJ1-2; D may be TRBD1 (6 bases). Germline V gene lookup returns CDR1 MNHEY and CDR2 SMNVEV (reference sequence). Trimming removed 8 bases from V and 8 bases from J, with 18 bases in between. The CDR3 runs 13 residues. CDR3 nucleotide sequence: TGTGCCAGCCGCGGGAGGGGGGCGTGGGGCTACACCTTC. Its protein product is CASRGRGAWGYTF.

In its sample, this clone was seen once. The chain uses TRBV11-2 and TRBJ2-3; TRBD2 agrees at 8 bases. The CDR3 runs 18 residues. The germline V gene encodes CDR1 SGHAT and CDR2 FQNNGV. V dropped 1 base and J dropped 4; count of bases not matched to a gene: 13. In DNA form, the CDR3 reads TGTGCCAGCAGCTTAGGAGGTCCGAGCGGGAGATTTGCAGATACGCAGTATTTT. This gives the protein CASSLGGPSGRFADTQYF.

CDR3 DNA: TGTTCCTCGGGGCAGGGGGACGAGCAGTACTTC. It yields the protein CSSGQGDEQYF. V and J are TRBV28 and TRBJ2-7; 7 nucleotides match TRBD1. There are 11 residues in the CDR3. Germline lookup yields CDR1 MDHEN and CDR2 SYDVKM. Combining the CDR3 with reference TRBV28 and TRBJ2-7 gives the whole variable domain DVKVTQSSRYLVKRTGEKVFLECVQDMDHENMFWYRQDPGLGLRLIYFSYDVKMKEKGDIPEGYSVSREKKERFSLILESASTNQTSMYLCSSGQGDEQYFGPGTRLTVT.

The chain recombines TRBV6-1 with TRBJ2-1; 7 nucleotides match TRBD2. The junction had 18 bases not matched to a gene; V was cut back by 3 bases and J by 10 bases. Germline loops: CDR1 MNHNS, CDR2 SASEGT. This CDR3 is built from 17 residues. The CDR3 DNA follows: TGTGCCAGCAGTGACCCCCCAGTGATTAGAGGCGGGAGAGAGCAGTTCTTC. This encodes CASSDPPVIRGGREQFF.

This rearrangement joins TRBV28 to TRBJ2-1; 8 nucleotides align to TRBD2. Germline trimming cut 6 bases from V and 2 bases from J; bases unmatched to any gene: 3. CDR1 MDHEN and CDR2 SYDVKM come from the germline V gene. This CDR3 is 14 amino acids long. The DNA for the CDR3 is TGTGCCAGCAGGGCGGGGGGCGCCTACAATGAGCAGTTCTTC. Protein: CASRAGGAYNEQFF. The variable domain in full, completed from reference TRBV28 and TRBJ2-1, reads DVKVTQSSRYLVKRTGEKVFLECVQDMDHENMFWYRQDPGLGLRLIYFSYDVKMKEKGDIPEGYSVSREKKERFSLILESASTNQTSMYLCASRAGGAYNEQFFGPGTRLTVL.